This is a list of T cell receptor beta chains from one sample in a study of T cells in Graves' hyperthyroidism and ophthalmopathy. TCRdb independently ran MiXCR on the multiplex PCR reads; one entry per CDR3 protein. The table shows some 300,000 distinct CDR3 sequences, with roughly a fifth occurring only once. What was sequenced was blood. These receptors were taken from a man in his fifties or sixties with Graves' ophthalmopathy. Both conserved end residues are part of each CDR3. Fields, in order: D gene, J gene, V gene, clone size, CDR3 DNA, CDR3 protein. A D gene is named only where the DNA matches it firmly. Where a row states a size, it is once, few, many or the class of an expanded clone; other rows omit it.

D: .; J: TRBJ1-3; V: TRBV9; size: .; DNA: TGTGCCAGCAGCGTATACGACAGTTGGGACTCTGGAAACACCATATATTTT; CDR3: CASSVYDSWDSGNTIYF
D: .; J: TRBJ2-3; V: TRBV5-1; size: many; DNA: TGCGCCAGCAGCTTGGAGGGCAGTCCAGCAGATACGCAGTATTTT; CDR3: CASSLEGSPADTQYF
D: .; J: TRBJ1-5; V: TRBV2; size: many; DNA: TGTGCCAGCAGTAAAGACAGGTCGGGTCAGCCCCAGCATTTT; CDR3: CASSKDRSGQPQHF
D: .; J: TRBJ2-1; V: TRBV4-1; size: few; DNA: TGCGCCAGCAGCCGAGGTAACTATATCAATGAGCAGTTCTTC; CDR3: CASSRGNYINEQFF
D: .; J: TRBJ2-5; V: TRBV24-1; size: many; DNA: TGTGCCACCAGTGACGGAGGCCAAGAGACCCAGTACTTC; CDR3: CATSDGGQETQYF
D: .; J: TRBJ2-1; V: TRBV14; size: many; DNA: TGTGCCAGCAGCCAAACAGGTACCCTTCTGCTCAATGAGCAGTTCTTC; CDR3: CASSQTGTLLLNEQFF
D: TRBD1; J: TRBJ1-2; V: TRBV28; size: .; DNA: TGTGCCAGCGCCCTTGGACAGGGCGGCTATGGCTACACCTTC; CDR3: CASALGQGGYGYTF
D: .; J: TRBJ2-3; V: TRBV18; size: many; DNA: TGTGCCAGCTCACGCAACCCGCAGGGAAGCACAGATACGCAGTATTTT; CDR3: CASSRNPQGSTDTQYF
D: TRBD1; J: TRBJ1-1; V: TRBV29-1; size: few; DNA: TGCAGCGTCCCCTCAGCCTCCGGGACAGGGGTTGGGGCTTTCTTT; CDR3: CSVPSASGTGVGAFF
D: TRBD1; J: TRBJ2-3; V: TRBV5-1; size: few; DNA: TGCGCCACCTCGGACAGGTTCACAGATACGCAGTATTTT; CDR3: CATSDRFTDTQYF
D: .; J: TRBJ2-7; V: TRBV15; size: few; DNA: TGTGCCACTACCCCGGGACGATCTACCTACGAGCAGTACTTC; CDR3: CATTPGRSTYEQYF
D: .; J: TRBJ2-1; V: TRBV9; size: .; DNA: TGTGCCAGCAGCGCTGACGAGGCTCGGGGCAATGAGCAGTTCTTC; CDR3: CASSADEARGNEQFF
D: TRBD2; J: TRBJ2-3; V: TRBV27; size: .; DNA: TGTGCCAGCAGGCCCCTAGCGGGAATCACAGATACGCAGTATTTT; CDR3: CASRPLAGITDTQYF
D: .; J: TRBJ2-5; V: TRBV12-3/TRBV12-4; size: many; DNA: TGTGCCAGCAGTTTAGCCTTCAAAGAGACCCAGTACTTC; CDR3: CASSLAFKETQYF
D: .; J: TRBJ1-2; V: TRBV3-1; size: .; DNA: TGTGCCAGCAGCCAAGATCGGGAGTACTATGGCTACACCTTC; CDR3: CASSQDREYYGYTF
D: .; J: TRBJ2-5; V: TRBV7-3; size: many; DNA: TGTGCCAGCAGCCCCTCCTTGAGGGGGGCGGGTGAGACCCAGTACTTC; CDR3: CASSPSLRGAGETQYF
D: TRBD2; J: TRBJ2-2; V: TRBV6-2/TRBV6-3; size: many; DNA: TGTGCCAGCAGCCGGACCCTAGCGGGCACCACCGGGGAGCTGTTTTTT; CDR3: CASSRTLAGTTGELFF
D: TRBD2; J: TRBJ2-1; V: TRBV19; size: .; DNA: TGTGCCAGTAGTCCACGGACTAGCGGGAGTCCCTACAATGAGCAGTTCTTC; CDR3: CASSPRTSGSPYNEQFF
D: .; J: TRBJ2-6; V: TRBV15; size: few; DNA: TGTGCCACCAGCAGAGATCTGGTCTCTGGGGCCAACGTCCTGACTTTC; CDR3: CATSRDLVSGANVLTF
D: TRBD2; J: TRBJ2-7; V: TRBV20-1; size: few; DNA: TGCAGTGCATCCGGGACTAGCGGGTTAAGCTACGAGCAGTACTTC; CDR3: CSASGTSGLSYEQYF
D: TRBD2; J: TRBJ2-7; V: TRBV14; size: few; DNA: TGTGCCAGCAGCGAGTTAGCGGGAGGAGGCTACGAGCAGTACTTC; CDR3: CASSELAGGGYEQYF
D: TRBD1; J: TRBJ2-7; V: TRBV2; size: many; DNA: TGTGCCAGCAGTGACACAGGGGATGTCGCTTACGAGCAGTACTTC; CDR3: CASSDTGDVAYEQYF
D: .; J: TRBJ2-7; V: TRBV7-6; size: many; DNA: TGTGCCAGCAGCTTAGGAACTGGGACCTACGAGCAGTACTTC; CDR3: CASSLGTGTYEQYF
D: TRBD2; J: TRBJ2-1; V: TRBV19; size: few; DNA: TGTGCCAGTAGTATGTTCCCCCTACTAGCGGGAGCCACCTACAATGAGCAGTTCTTC; CDR3: CASSMFPLLAGATYNEQFF
D: .; J: TRBJ2-5; V: TRBV7-8; size: .; DNA: TGTGCCAGCAGCCCCAAGCGGATCCCGGAGACCCAGTACTTC; CDR3: CASSPKRIPETQYF
D: .; J: TRBJ1-5; V: TRBV6-1; size: many; DNA: TGTGCCAGCAGTGAAGCTTTCAGGGGACGACAGCCCCAGCATTTT; CDR3: CASSEAFRGRQPQHF
D: TRBD2; J: TRBJ2-3; V: TRBV7-6; size: few; DNA: TGTGCCAGCAGCTTTCTAGCGGGAGGTGGCACAGATACGCAGTATTTT; CDR3: CASSFLAGGGTDTQYF
D: .; J: TRBJ2-7; V: TRBV5-1; size: many; DNA: TGCGCCAGCAGTTTCGGGGAAACTAGCATAGGGGAGCAGTACTTC; CDR3: CASSFGETSIGEQYF
D: TRBD1; J: TRBJ2-7; V: TRBV6-2/TRBV6-3; size: once; DNA: TGTGCCAGCAGTCACGGGACAGGGGGGGGCGAGCAGTACTTC; CDR3: CASSHGTGGGEQYF
D: .; J: TRBJ1-3; V: TRBV12-3/TRBV12-4; size: .; DNA: TGTGCCAGCAGTTTCTACAGGCAAGGAAACACCATATATTTT; CDR3: CASSFYRQGNTIYF
D: TRBD2; J: TRBJ2-7; V: TRBV7-2; size: .; DNA: TGTGCCAGCAGCCTACTAGCGGGAGTCCACGAGCAGTACTTC; CDR3: CASSLLAGVHEQYF
D: TRBD2; J: TRBJ2-7; V: TRBV27; size: .; DNA: TGTGCCAGCAGTTTAAGGGCTAGCGGGAGGGCCGTCAACGAGCAGTACTTC; CDR3: CASSLRASGRAVNEQYF